This TCR beta chain was captured in a study of siplizumab effects on memory and regulatory T cells. The study's findings and limits: The study found that siplizumab significantly reduced alloreactive sequences traceable to unstimulated CD4+ memory cells. Proliferating clones, CD4+ or CD8+, lacked an assignable naive or memory phenotype in roughly 80-96% of cases.

The length of the CDR3 is 15 residues. Germline V gene sequence: CDR1 SGHRS, CDR2 YFSETQ. V lost 4 bases and J lost 8, with 18 bases in between. For this clone: The antigen remains unidentified.

Sequenced by immunoSEQ multiplex PCR; TCRdb stores in-frame clones only, minus some. The data show under 110,000 clones, with around 90% seen just once and approximately 12% held by the top ten. The chain recombines TRBV5-1 with TRBJ1-4; a possible D gene is TRBD1 (5 bases). This clonotype was obtained from a human donor in good health. Input material: non-Treg CD4+ T cells sorted from blood. CDR3 sequence reads: CASSPTQGAGEKLFF. The CDR3 DNA follows: TGCGCCAGCAGCCCCACTCAGGGCGCGGGCGAAAAACTGTTTTTT.